This paragraph covers one TCR beta chain sequence. This record belongs to a study of blood T cell repertoires in COVID-19. For the study at large: What the recovered Cohort 3 donors had was two negative PCRs, clearance, or symptom resolution. Samples came from the United States, Italy and Spain, spanning acute and convalescent COVID-19. In each case, the material was cDNA or gDNA derived from T cells, B-cell-depleted T cells, or PBMCs.

Under the authors' procedure: The authors estimated nucleated cell counts from reference gene primer amplification. The protocol was immunoSEQ multiplex PCR, while the TCRdb copy is restricted to in-frame clones and leaves out a portion. The V and J calls and the clone size are those of that table, but D and trimming were determined from the DNA. The profile covers about 170,000 clones, with around 80% appearing a single time and around 20% taken by the ten largest. The V gene end was trimmed by 0 bases and the J gene end by 4 bases; junction bases not matched to a gene: 7. This CDR3 comprises 16 residues. Germline CDR1 SGHNT, CDR2 YYREEE (reference sequence).

The clonotype originates from a woman aged 70-85 years in a cohort exposed to, infected with or recovered from COVID-19 (not recorded which). What was sequenced was PBMCs or T cells enriched from blood (not recorded which). The chain carries TRBV5-4 and TRBJ2-1, with 7 bases identical to TRBD2. CDR3 sequence reads: CASSLDRSGYYNEQFF. Here the CDR3 DNA reads TGTGCCAGCAGCTTGGACCGTAGCGGGTATTACAATGAGCAGTTCTTC.